The 26 T cell receptor beta chains reported below all come from one sample, sequenced in a study of shared clonotypes between healthy human individuals. Libraries were prepared by immunoSEQ multiplex PCR; TCRdb keeps only in-frame clonotypes and omits some of them. The data contain hundreds of thousands of clones, more than 70% of them singletons. Specimen: PBMCs. These receptors came from a woman aged 40 to 49 in good health. Some clones in this sample may be carry-over from other donors' samples.

V and J are TRBV4-2 and TRBJ2-7; D is unresolved. Germline V gene sequence: CDR1 LGHNA, CDR2 YNFKEQ. Trimming left V 1 base short and J 0 bases short, with 10 bases between. The CDR3 runs 15 residues. This CDR3 reads CASSQGQAISYEQYF. The CDR3 DNA is TGTGCCAGCAGCCAAGGGCAGGCGATCTCCTACGAGCAGTACTTC.

Note on this clone: This same CDR3 is encoded by further DNA sequences in the sample. The chain recombines TRBV5-1 with TRBJ2-5; no clear D gene. This CDR3 region has 14 residues. CDR1 and CDR2 from the germline V gene are SGHRS and YFSETQ. V was trimmed by 0 bases and J by 5 bases, leaving 11 bases between them. Here the CDR3 reads CASSLGGTEETQYF. The CDR3 DNA reads TGCGCCAGCAGCTTGGGGGGAACCGAGGAGACCCAGTACTTC.

This clone was seen a single time. With a much larger clone just one base away, this may be a read error. The gene calls are TRBV6-1 and TRBJ2-5; 8 bases match TRBD2. Germline V lookup: CDR1 MNHNS, CDR2 SASEGT. The CDR3 covers 15 residues. The CDR3 loop reads CASSPVGAGGGTQHF. The CDR3 DNA follows: TGTGCCAGCAGCCCCGTAGGGGCGGGAGGAGGGACCCAGCACTTC.

This clone was found once. The gene calls are TRBV9 and TRBJ1-5; D call uncertain. Trimming left V 4 bases short and J 7 bases short, with 21 bases between. The CDR3 is made up of 16 amino acids. The germline V gene encodes CDR1 SGDLS and CDR2 YYNGEE. The CDR3 DNA reads as TGTGCCAGCAGCCCCACCGCAGCCGAATGGAACCAGCCCCAGCATTTT. It codes for CASSPTAAEWNQPQHF.

This chain links TRBV5-1 with TRBJ2-5, with 8 bases fitting TRBD2. J was trimmed by 1 base and V by 4 bases; bases with no gene match: 9. The germline V gene has CDR1 SGHRS and CDR2 YFSETQ. This CDR3 is 16 amino acids long. CDR3 sequence (DNA): TGCGCCAGCAGCCCCGGTGGTAGCGGGGCCCAAGAGACCCAGTACTTC. Translating it yields CASSPGGSGAQETQYF.

The genes are TRBV30 and TRBJ1-1, with a weak D call TRBD1 (6 bases). Germline V gene lookup returns CDR1 GTSNPN and CDR2 SVGIG (reference sequence). Trimming removed 2 bases at V and 3 bases at J, with 13 bases between. This CDR3 is built from 14 residues. Here the CDR3 reads CAWSPGARYTEAFF. The CDR3 bases are TGTGCCTGGAGTCCGGGGGCGCGGTACACTGAAGCTTTCTTT.

The chain couples TRBV2 to TRBJ1-2, with D possibly being TRBD1 (5 bases). V lost 11 bases to trimming and J lost 0 bases, with 19 bases between them. Per the germline V gene, CDR1 is SNHLY and CDR2 is FYNNEI. This CDR3 spans 15 amino acids. CDR3 coding DNA: TGTGCCGGCCACAGAGGGGTGGCTGCTAACTATGGCTACACCTTC. The encoded protein is CAGHRGVAANYGYTF. Drawing the rest from reference TRBV2 and TRBJ1-2, the complete variable domain is EPEVTQTPSHQVTQMGQEVILRCVPISNHLYFYWYRQILGQKVEFLVSFYNNEISEKSEIFDDQFSVERPDGSNFTLKIRSTKLEDSAMYFCAGHRGVAANYGYTFGSGTRLTVV.

This clone appeared once. CDR3 amino acids: CASSSPQETGTISYEQYF. CDR3 in DNA: TGTGCCAGCAGCTCACCCCAAGAAACCGGGACTATCTCCTACGAGCAGTACTTC. V and J are TRBV7-9 and TRBJ2-7; 7 bases agree with TRBD2. CDR3 length: 18 residues. Trimming cost V 4 bases and J 0 bases; bases outside gene matches: 15. Looked up from germline, CDR1 is SEHNR and CDR2 is FQNEAQ (reference sequence).

The rearrangement uses TRBV9 and TRBJ2-5, with unresolved D. Germline V CDR1 and CDR2: SGDLS, YYNGEE. The CDR3 spans 13 residues. With 4 bases removed from V and 5 bases from J, the gap between germline ends came to 12 bases. The CDR3 reads CASSSLPEETQYF. The CDR3 DNA sequence: TGTGCCAGCAGCTCCCTCCCCGAGGAGACCCAGTACTTC.

The gene calls are TRBV6-1 and TRBJ2-7, with D hard to call. The CDR3 totals 15 residues. Germline V gene sequence: CDR1 MNHNS, CDR2 SASEGT. Trimming removed 2 bases from V and 4 bases from J, with 15 bases in between. CDR3 protein: CASSELSVSMYEQYF. Written as DNA, the CDR3 is TGTGCCAGCAGTGAACTCAGCGTGAGCATGTACGAGCAGTACTTC.

This clone showed up just once. The rearrangement uses TRBV6-5 and TRBJ2-7, with a possible D match to TRBD2 (5 bases). Trimming shortened V by 6 bases and J by 2 bases, and 11 bases separated the two germline ends. CDR1 MNHEY and CDR2 SVGAGI come from the germline V gene. The CDR3 is made up of 13 amino acids. This CDR3 reads CASSYPGTYEQYF. The CDR3 DNA reads as TGTGCCAGCAGCTACCCCGGGACCTACGAGCAGTACTTC.

This chain joins TRBV6-5 and TRBJ2-2; possible D gene TRBD1, 6 bases. The CDR3 totals 15 residues. V lost 2 bases and J 3 bases, leaving 10 bases between the germline ends. Germline CDR1 reads MNHEY; CDR2 reads SVGAGI. The CDR3: CASSYGTHDTGELFF. CDR3 coding DNA: TGTGCCAGCAGTTACGGGACACACGACACCGGGGAGCTGTTTTTT.

The rearrangement links TRBV7-9 to TRBJ2-4; maybe TRBD2 (6 bases). V lost 4 bases, J lost 0 bases, and 16 bases lay in between. This CDR3 is 17 amino acids long. Germline V gene sequence: CDR1 SEHNR, CDR2 FQNEAQ (reference sequence). This CDR3 is CASSSIGGAIAKNIQYF. CDR3 nucleotides: TGTGCCAGCAGCTCTATCGGCGGGGCGATAGCCAAAAACATTCAGTACTTC.

The rearrangement uses TRBV10-3 and TRBJ2-7, with 9 bases lining up with TRBD1. This CDR3 spans 14 amino acids. Germline V CDR1 and CDR2: ENHRY, SYGVKD. V was clipped by 6 bases and J by 2 bases; unmatched bases: 5. CDR3 loop: CAIRTGTGPYEQYF. The CDR3 bases are TGTGCCATCAGAACCGGGACAGGGCCCTACGAGCAGTACTTC.

The rearrangement links TRBV27 to TRBJ2-1; 13 bases agree with TRBD2. J gave up 0 bases and V 5 bases, and 16 bases lay outside the gene matches. Germline values: CDR1 MNHEY, CDR2 SMNVEV (reference sequence). The CDR3 contains 21 residues. The CDR3 reads CASSKSGIGLAGVTSYNEQFF. DNA of the CDR3: TGTGCCAGCAGTAAATCGGGGATTGGACTAGCGGGAGTCACCTCCTACAATGAGCAGTTCTTC.

The V and J genes are TRBV2 and TRBJ2-1, with 12 bases aligning to TRBD2. This CDR3 is built from 14 residues. Trimming took 7 bases from V and 7 from J; bases not matched to a gene: 5. CDR1 is SNHLY, CDR2 FYNNEI, per germline. This CDR3 reads CASMGTSGRNEQFF. CDR3 nucleotide sequence: TGTGCCAGCATGGGGACTAGCGGGCGTAATGAGCAGTTCTTC.

This chain connects TRBV30 to TRBJ2-3; possibly TRBD1 for D (6 bases). Germline assignment: CDR1 GTSNPN and CDR2 SVGIG (reference sequence). The CDR3 is 13 residues long. Trimming took 8 bases from V and 4 from J, leaving 16 bases between them. The CDR3 reads CARAGAGADTQYF. CDR3 coding DNA: TGTGCCCGGGCAGGGGCGGGTGCAGATACGCAGTATTTT.

This chain joins TRBV5-1 and TRBJ2-7; 7 nucleotides line up with TRBD1. Trimming took 3 bases from V and 3 from J; bases not matched to a gene: 6. This CDR3 region has 14 residues. CDR1 is SGHRS, CDR2 YFSETQ, per germline. The CDR3 region is CASSSRQGNYEQYF. In DNA form, the CDR3 reads TGCGCCAGCAGCTCACGACAGGGAAACTACGAGCAGTACTTC.

This clone was counted once. This chain links TRBV5-1 with TRBJ1-2, with a tentative D call TRBD1 (5 bases). Germline V gives CDR1 SGHRS, CDR2 YFSETQ. The CDR3 has 14 amino acids. V lost 1 base to trimming and J lost 3 bases, with 10 bases between them. In DNA form, the CDR3 reads TGCGCCAGCAGCTTGCGGGGGGGAGACTATGGCTACACCTTC. Translating gives CASSLRGGDYGYTF.

With respect to this clone: A single base is all that separates this from a far larger clone, so a read error is likely. The J gene is TRBJ2-2, the V gene TRBV30; D gene ambiguous. In germline, CDR1 is GTSNPN, CDR2 SVGIG (reference sequence). With 5 bases removed from V and 6 bases from J, the gap between germline ends came to 16 bases. The CDR3 spans 14 residues. In DNA, the CDR3 is TGTGCCTGGGCCGAGACCGCCTTCTCCGGGGAGCTGTTTTTT. As protein: CAWAETAFSGELFF.

This clone was counted a single time. The chain couples TRBV19 to TRBJ2-3, with no clear D. Looked up from germline, CDR1 is LNHDA and CDR2 is SQIVND (reference sequence). Trimming took off 9 bases at V and 6 bases at J, with 19 bases between the two ends. The CDR3 totals 14 residues. The CDR3 nucleotides read TGTGCCAGCCGTCCAACTAACCCGCACGATACGCAGTATTTT. Protein product: CASRPTNPHDTQYF.

J is TRBJ1-4 and V is TRBV7-8, with D possibly matching TRBD1 (5 bases). CDR3 length equals 16 residues. Germline assignment: CDR1 SGHVS and CDR2 FQNEAQ. The V end was cut by 0 bases, the J end by 2 bases, with 10 bases between. This chain's CDR3 is CASSLARRDTNEKLFF. CDR3 coding DNA: TGTGCCAGCAGCTTAGCGAGGAGGGACACTAATGAAAAACTGTTTTTT.

This chain uses TRBV23-1 with TRBJ1-1; TRBD1 might be the D (6 bases). Being an ORF, TRBV23-1 has a function that is uncertain. CDR3 length equals 18 residues. Trimming left V 6 bases short and J 0 bases short, with 23 bases between. CDR3 residues: CASSPQGFEQYLNTEAFF. As DNA, the CDR3 is TGCGCCAGCAGCCCACAGGGTTTTGAGCAGTACCTGAACACTGAAGCTTTCTTT.

Of note for this clone: The junction and the germline gene differ at one end; a read error may be behind it. The same CDR3 arises from other DNA sequences in this sample as well. The genes are TRBV7-7 and TRBJ2-1, with TRBD2 matching 10 bases. The length of the CDR3 is 15 residues. Germline CDR1 and CDR2: SSHAT and FNYEAQ (reference sequence). The CDR3 DNA is TGTGCTAGCAGCCCCGGGACTAGCGACTACAATGAGCAGTTCTTC. As protein: CASSPGTSDYNEQFF.

The chain recombines TRBV5-4 with TRBJ2-3; TRBD2 aligns across 10 bases. Per the germline V gene, CDR1 is SGHNT and CDR2 is YYREEE (reference sequence). J gave up 6 bases and V 3 bases, and 7 bases lay outside the gene matches. This CDR3 contains 15 residues. The CDR3 reads CASSSSSGSRDTQYF. The CDR3 nucleotides read TGTGCCAGCAGCTCTTCTAGCGGGAGTCGGGATACGCAGTATTTT.

The gene calls are TRBV7-2 and TRBJ2-1; the D is unclear. Germline V gene lookup returns CDR1 SGHTA and CDR2 FQGNSA. CDR3 length: 13 amino acids. Deletions cut 4 bases from V and 5 bases from J, with 9 bases between. The CDR3 loop reads CASSWISNNEQFF. The CDR3 nucleotides read TGTGCCAGCAGCTGGATCTCGAACAATGAGCAGTTCTTC.